This is a list of T cell receptor beta chains from one sample in a study of PD-1 blockade in classical Hodgkin lymphoma. Method: immunoSEQ multiplex PCR; TCRdb's copy keeps in-frame clones and lacks some. The sample consists of tens of thousands of clones, approximately 78% of them appearing once. This specimen consisted of peripheral blood mononuclear cells (PBMCs), obtained before the fourth cycle of nivolumab. These receptors were taken from a human donor with classical Hodgkin lymphoma. Each CDR3 is given with its conserved first and last residue. Fields, in order: V gene, D gene, J gene, clone size, CDR3 DNA, CDR3 protein. A D gene is named only where the DNA matches it firmly. Clone size is stated in some rows and not others, as once, few, many or a class when expanded.

>TRBV18|-|TRBJ2-7|-
TGTGCCAGCTCAGCTCCGGGACCCCTCATTGAGCAGTACTTC
CASSAPGPLIEQYF
>TRBV7-8|-|TRBJ2-5|-
TGTGCCAGCAGCTTTGGGCAGCAACAAGAGACCCAGTACTTC
CASSFGQQQETQYF
>TRBV2|TRBD1|TRBJ1-1|few
TGTGCCAGCAGACTGACAGGGAGTATGAACACTGAAGCTTTCTTT
CASRLTGSMNTEAFF
>TRBV19|TRBD1|TRBJ1-4|-
TGTGCCAGTAGCCAGACAGGGGAGCGGACTAATGAAAAACTGTTTTTT
CASSQTGERTNEKLFF
>TRBV5-1|-|TRBJ1-6|-
TGCGCCAGCAGCTTGGTGGAAGGAAATTCACCCCTCCACTTT
CASSLVEGNSPLHF
>TRBV5-5|-|TRBJ1-2|-
TGTGCCAGCAGCTTGGATCCGGGAGGGGCTATTCGCTACACCTTC
CASSLDPGGAIRYTF
>TRBV11-3|-|TRBJ1-1|-
TGTGCCAGCAGCAAGGGCCCGGCGGGCACTGAAGCTTTCTTT
CASSKGPAGTEAFF
>TRBV7-9|-|TRBJ2-2|-
TGTGCCAGCAGCTTAAGGTCCCTCCGAACCGGGGAGCTGTTTTTT
CASSLRSLRTGELFF
>TRBV25-1|-|TRBJ1-1|-
TGTGCCAGCAGTGAATTTGGCAGGCAGAACACTGAAGCTTTCTTT
CASSEFGRQNTEAFF
>TRBV13|TRBD1|TRBJ2-2|-
TGTGCCAGCAGCTTTTGGCAGGGGGTTTCGTCCGGGGAGCTGTTTTTT
CASSFWQGVSSGELFF
>TRBV5-1|TRBD2|TRBJ2-3|-
TGCGCCAGCAGCTTAGGTGGGAATAGCGGGAGCTCTTCAGATACGCAGTATTTT
CASSLGGNSGSSSDTQYF
>TRBV6-6|-|TRBJ2-2|-
TGTGCCAGCAGGTCTACAGGAGCCGGGGGCACCGGGGAGCTGTTTTTT
CASRSTGAGGTGELFF
>TRBV6-5|-|TRBJ2-5|-
TGTGCCAGCAGGAGGGGCCGCCAAGAGACCCAGTACTTC
CASRRGRQETQYF
>TRBV5-4|-|TRBJ2-3|-
TGTGCCAGCAGCCCAAAGGACCCAGTTATCACAGATACGCAGTATTTT
CASSPKDPVITDTQYF
>TRBV18|-|TRBJ1-4|-
TGTGCCAGCTCACCTGACTCGGCTAATGAAAAACTGTTTTTT
CASSPDSANEKLFF
>TRBV27|TRBD1|TRBJ1-5|-
TGTGCCAGCAGTTACCTACCCCCGGGACAGGACAATCAGCCCCAGCATTTT
CASSYLPPGQDNQPQHF
>TRBV27|-|TRBJ2-7|once
TGTGCCAGCAGTTTTCAGGCTCCATCTCCCTCCTACGAGCAGTACTTC
CASSFQAPSPSYEQYF
>TRBV2|-|TRBJ2-5|-
TGTGCCAGCAGTGAGGAGGCTGTGTCGGAGACCCAGTACTTC
CASSEEAVSETQYF
>TRBV28|-|TRBJ1-1|few
TGTGCCAGCAGTTTGCGGAGTCGGAACACTGAAGCTTTCTTT
CASSLRSRNTEAFF
>TRBV7-2|TRBD1|TRBJ2-3|once
TGTGCCAGCAGCTTAGCAAGCACAGGGGGGACAGATACGCAGTATTTT
CASSLASTGGTDTQYF
>TRBV9|TRBD2|TRBJ2-1|-
TGTGCCAGCAGCACCGCCCTTAGCGGGGGAGACTACAATGAGCAGTTCTTC
CASSTALSGGDYNEQFF
>TRBV19|-|TRBJ1-4|few
TGTGCCAGTAGGATTAACAGGGCTCCTAATGAAAAACTGTTTTTT
CASRINRAPNEKLFF
>TRBV5-1|TRBD1|TRBJ2-5|-
TGCGCCAGCAGGGGACAGGGGGCGCGGGTAGAGACCCAGTACTTC
CASRGQGARVETQYF
>TRBV10-3|-|TRBJ2-7|-
TGTGCCAGCAGTTACTCCAAGGGCGAGCAGTACTTC
CASSYSKGEQYF
>TRBV9|TRBD2|TRBJ2-5|-
TGTGCCAGCAGCGTAGCTAGCGGGGGCGGAGAGACCCAGTACTTC
CASSVASGGGETQYF
>TRBV5-1|-|TRBJ2-2|-
TGCGCCAGCAGCTTGGGGCCCGGGACGGGAGACACCGGGGAGCTGTTTTTT
CASSLGPGTGDTGELFF
>TRBV7-8|-|TRBJ1-5|-
TGTGCCAGCAGCTTAGGGGTGTATCAGCCCCAGCATTTT
CASSLGVYQPQHF
>TRBV5-4|TRBD1|TRBJ1-5|-
TGTGCCAGCAGTTACGGGACAGATAATCAGCCCCAGCATTTT
CASSYGTDNQPQHF
>TRBV5-6|-|TRBJ2-7|-
TGTGCCAGCAGCTTGTCCGCAGGGGACGAGCAGTACTTC
CASSLSAGDEQYF
>TRBV13|-|TRBJ2-7|-
TGTGCCAGCAGCTTGGAGGGGTCTAATACCTACGAGCAGTACTTC
CASSLEGSNTYEQYF
>TRBV7-9|TRBD2|TRBJ2-1|-
TGTGCCAGCAGTACCGGGACTAGCGGGAGAAGATGGGACAATGAGCAGTTCTTC
CASSTGTSGRRWDNEQFF
>TRBV11-3|-|TRBJ2-3|-
TGTGCCAGCAGCTTATACAGCACAGATACGCAGTATTTT
CASSLYSTDTQYF
>TRBV6-6|TRBD2|TRBJ2-1|-
TGTGCCAGCAGCCTAGCGGGGGGGCCCGATGAGCAGTTCTTC
CASSLAGGPDEQFF
>TRBV7-6|TRBD1|TRBJ2-7|-
TGTGCCAGCAGCGGACAGGGGGTATTTCACGAGCAGTACTTC
CASSGQGVFHEQYF
>TRBV10-3|TRBD1|TRBJ1-2|-
TGTGCCATCAGTGAGTTGGGACAGGTTGATGGCTACACCTTC
CAISELGQVDGYTF
>TRBV2|-|TRBJ1-1|-
TGTGCCAGCAACCCCATCGGAGGGAACACTGAAGCTTTCTTT
CASNPIGGNTEAFF
>TRBV7-6|-|TRBJ2-2|-
TGTGCCAGCAGCCCGAACACCGGGGAGCTGTTTTTT
CASSPNTGELFF
>TRBV6-1|TRBD2|TRBJ2-7|once
TGTGCCAGTTCCGGGACTAGCGGCTGGTACGAGCAGTACTTC
CASSGTSGWYEQYF
>TRBV7-3|-|TRBJ2-1|-
TGTGCCAGCAGCTTAATGGTATCTGCCTACAATGAGCAGTTCTTC
CASSLMVSAYNEQFF
>TRBV5-4|TRBD2|TRBJ2-7|-
TGTGCCAGCAGCGTGGCGGGGGGGCCGAACGAGCAGTACTTC
CASSVAGGPNEQYF
>TRBV6-6|TRBD1|TRBJ2-1|once
TGTGCCAGCAGACCCGGGACAGCGTACAATGAGCAGTTCTTC
CASRPGTAYNEQFF
>TRBV6-5|-|TRBJ2-7|-
TGTGCCAGCAGTTACTCGAAATTGCTAGTCTCCTACGAGCAGTACTTC
CASSYSKLLVSYEQYF
>TRBV16|TRBD1|TRBJ2-4|-
TGTGCCAGCAGCCAATCACGGGCAGGGGGGTACTTC
CASSQSRAGGYF
>TRBV5-4|-|TRBJ2-1|-
TGTGCCAGCAGCTCTGCTGCCTTCTACAATGAGCAGTTCTTC
CASSSAAFYNEQFF
>TRBV10-3|-|TRBJ2-7|-
TGTGCCATCAGTGACGGGCAGGCGGACGAGCAGTACTTC
CAISDGQADEQYF
>TRBV19|TRBD1|TRBJ2-2|-
TGTGCCAGTAGTATGGTCGGGACAGGGAACACCGGGGAGCTGTTTTTT
CASSMVGTGNTGELFF